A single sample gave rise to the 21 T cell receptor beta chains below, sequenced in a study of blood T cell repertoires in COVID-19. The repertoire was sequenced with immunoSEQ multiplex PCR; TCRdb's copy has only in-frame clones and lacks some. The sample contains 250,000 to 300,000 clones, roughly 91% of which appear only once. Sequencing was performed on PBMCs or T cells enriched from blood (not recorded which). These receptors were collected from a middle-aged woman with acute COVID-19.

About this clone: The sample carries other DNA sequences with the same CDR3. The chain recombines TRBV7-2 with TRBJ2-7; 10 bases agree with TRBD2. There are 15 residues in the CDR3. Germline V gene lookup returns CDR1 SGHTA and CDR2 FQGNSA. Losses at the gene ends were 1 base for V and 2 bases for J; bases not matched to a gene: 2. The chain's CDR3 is CASSLGAGGTYEQYF. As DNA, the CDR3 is TGTGCCAGCAGCTTAGGAGCGGGGGGGACCTACGAGCAGTACTTC. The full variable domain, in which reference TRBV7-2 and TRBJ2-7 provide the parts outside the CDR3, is GAGVSQSPSNKVTEKGKDVELRCDPISGHTALYWYRQSLGQGLEFLIYFQGNSAPDKSGLPSDRFSAERTGGSVSTLTIQRTQQEDSAVYLCASSLGAGGTYEQYFGPGTRLTVT.

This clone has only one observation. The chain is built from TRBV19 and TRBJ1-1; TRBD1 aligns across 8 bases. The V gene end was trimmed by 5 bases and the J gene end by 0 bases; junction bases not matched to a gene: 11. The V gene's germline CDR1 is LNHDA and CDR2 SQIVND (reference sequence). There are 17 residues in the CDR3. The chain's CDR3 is CASSLRTGRTMNTEAFF. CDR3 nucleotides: TGTGCCAGTAGTCTCCGGACAGGGAGAACCATGAACACTGAAGCTTTCTTT.

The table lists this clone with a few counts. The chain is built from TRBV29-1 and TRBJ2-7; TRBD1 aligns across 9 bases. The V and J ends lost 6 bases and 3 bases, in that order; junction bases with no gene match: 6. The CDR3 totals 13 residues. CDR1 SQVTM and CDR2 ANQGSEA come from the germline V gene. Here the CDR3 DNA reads TGCAGCGTAGTGGACAGGGGTGTCTACGAGCAGTACTTC. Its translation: CSVVDRGVYEQYF.

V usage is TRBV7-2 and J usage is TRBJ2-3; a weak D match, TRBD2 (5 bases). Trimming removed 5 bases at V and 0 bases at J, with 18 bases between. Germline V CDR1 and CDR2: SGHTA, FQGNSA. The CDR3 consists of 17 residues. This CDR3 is CASSPARSGYSTDTQYF. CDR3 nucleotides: TGTGCCAGCAGCCCGGCCCGGAGCGGTTATAGCACAGATACGCAGTATTTT.

CDR3 amino acids: CASSLKGLEQYF. The CDR3 nucleotides are TGTGCCAGCAGTTTAAAGGGGCTGGAGCAGTACTTC. V and J are TRBV12-3 or TRBV12-4 and TRBJ2-7; D is perhaps TRBD1 (5 bases). This CDR3 has 12 amino acids. V was cut by 2 bases and J by 7 bases, with 9 bases left in between.

In nucleotides, the CDR3 is TGTGCCAGCAGCTTAAGACAGGTAGATCAGCCCCAGCATTTT. It encodes CASSLRQVDQPQHF. The rearrangement links TRBV7-8 to TRBJ1-5; tentatively, D is TRBD1 (6 bases). The germline V and J ends were trimmed by 2 bases and 5 bases, with 10 bases remaining between them. The CDR3 covers 14 residues. Per the germline V gene, CDR1 is SGHVS and CDR2 is FQNEAQ.

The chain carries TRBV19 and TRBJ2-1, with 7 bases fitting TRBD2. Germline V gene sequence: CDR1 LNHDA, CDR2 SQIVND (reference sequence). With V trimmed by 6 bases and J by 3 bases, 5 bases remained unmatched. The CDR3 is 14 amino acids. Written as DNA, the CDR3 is TGTGCCAGTAGGGGGACTAAAGGCTACAATGAGCAGTTCTTC. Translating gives CASRGTKGYNEQFF.

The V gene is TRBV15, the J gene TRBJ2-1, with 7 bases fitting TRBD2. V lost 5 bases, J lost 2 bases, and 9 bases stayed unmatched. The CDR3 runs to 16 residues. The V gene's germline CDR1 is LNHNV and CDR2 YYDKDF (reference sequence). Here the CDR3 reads CATSLRTRYAYNEQFF. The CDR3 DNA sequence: TGTGCCACCAGCCTCCGGACTAGATACGCCTACAATGAGCAGTTCTTC.

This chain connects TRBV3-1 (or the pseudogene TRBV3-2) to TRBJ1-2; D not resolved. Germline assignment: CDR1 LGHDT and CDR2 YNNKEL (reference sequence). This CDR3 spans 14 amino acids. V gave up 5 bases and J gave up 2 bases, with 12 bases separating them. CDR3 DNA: TGTGCCAGCAGCTCCCCCTCGGGAAACTATGGCTACACCTTC. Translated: CASSSPSGNYGYTF.

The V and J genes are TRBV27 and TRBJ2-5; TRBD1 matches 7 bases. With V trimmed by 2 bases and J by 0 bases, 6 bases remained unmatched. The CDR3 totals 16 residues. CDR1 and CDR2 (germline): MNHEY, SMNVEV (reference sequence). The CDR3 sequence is CASSLGRGTYQETQYF. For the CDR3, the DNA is TGTGCCAGCAGTTTAGGCAGGGGGACGTACCAAGAGACCCAGTACTTC.

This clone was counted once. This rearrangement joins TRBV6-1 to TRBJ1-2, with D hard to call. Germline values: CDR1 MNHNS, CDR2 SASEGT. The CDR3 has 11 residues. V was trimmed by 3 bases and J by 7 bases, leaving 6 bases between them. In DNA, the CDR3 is TGTGCCAGCAGTGAGAGGAGTGGCTACACCTTC. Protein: CASSERSGYTF.

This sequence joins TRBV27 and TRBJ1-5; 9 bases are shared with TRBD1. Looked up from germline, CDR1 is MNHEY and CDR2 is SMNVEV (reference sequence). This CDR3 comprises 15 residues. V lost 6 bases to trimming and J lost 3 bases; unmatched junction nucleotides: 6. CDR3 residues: CASRRTGEYNQPQHF. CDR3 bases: TGTGCCAGCAGACGGACAGGGGAATACAATCAGCCCCAGCATTTT.

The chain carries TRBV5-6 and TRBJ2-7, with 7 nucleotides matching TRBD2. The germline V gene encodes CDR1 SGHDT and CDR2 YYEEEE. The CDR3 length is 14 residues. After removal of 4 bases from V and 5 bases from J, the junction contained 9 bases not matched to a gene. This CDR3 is CASSPAFAGDEQYF. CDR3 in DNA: TGTGCCAGCAGCCCCGCTTTTGCGGGAGACGAGCAGTACTTC. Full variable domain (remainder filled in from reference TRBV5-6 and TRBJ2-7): DAGVTQSPTHLIKTRGQQVTLRCSPKSGHDTVSWYQQALGQGPQFIFQYYEEEERQRGNFPDRFSGHQFPNYSSELNVNALLLGDSALYLCASSPAFAGDEQYFGPGTRLTVT.

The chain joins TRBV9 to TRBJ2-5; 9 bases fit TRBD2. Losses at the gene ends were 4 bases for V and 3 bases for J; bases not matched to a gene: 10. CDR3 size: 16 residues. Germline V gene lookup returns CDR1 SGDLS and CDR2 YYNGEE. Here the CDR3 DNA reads TGTGCCAGCAGCCCCATAAGCGGGGGGCCGGAAGAGACCCAGTACTTC. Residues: CASSPISGGPEETQYF.

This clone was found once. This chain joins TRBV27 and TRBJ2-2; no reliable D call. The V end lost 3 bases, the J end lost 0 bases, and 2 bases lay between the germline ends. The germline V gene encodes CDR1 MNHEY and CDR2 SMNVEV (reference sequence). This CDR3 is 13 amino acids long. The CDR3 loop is CASSFANTGELFF. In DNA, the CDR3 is TGTGCCAGCAGTTTCGCGAACACCGGGGAGCTGTTTTTT.

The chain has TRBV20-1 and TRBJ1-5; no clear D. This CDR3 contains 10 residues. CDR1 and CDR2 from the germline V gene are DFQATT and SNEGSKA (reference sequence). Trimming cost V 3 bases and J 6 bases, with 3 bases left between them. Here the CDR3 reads CSASGQPQHF. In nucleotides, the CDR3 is TGCAGTGCTAGCGGTCAGCCCCAGCATTTT.

The CDR3 sequence: CASSLGPAAHQETQYF. CDR3 coding DNA: TGTGCCAGCAGCTTGGGTCCAGCGGCCCACCAAGAGACCCAGTACTTC. The chain couples TRBV5-4 to TRBJ2-5; D might be TRBD2 (5 bases). V lost 0 bases and J 0 bases, leaving 12 bases between the germline ends. This CDR3 comprises 16 residues. The germline CDR1 and CDR2 sequences are SGHNT and YYREEE (reference sequence).

In DNA, the CDR3 is TGTGCCAGCAGCTTAGGCAGGGCTGTCGAAAGCTACACCTTC. It specifies CASSLGRAVESYTF. The chain links TRBV7-9 to TRBJ1-2, with D perhaps matching TRBD1 (5 bases). The CDR3 consists of 14 residues. Germline V lookup: CDR1 SEHNR, CDR2 FQNEAQ (reference sequence). Trimming left V 1 base short and J 9 bases short, with 15 bases between.

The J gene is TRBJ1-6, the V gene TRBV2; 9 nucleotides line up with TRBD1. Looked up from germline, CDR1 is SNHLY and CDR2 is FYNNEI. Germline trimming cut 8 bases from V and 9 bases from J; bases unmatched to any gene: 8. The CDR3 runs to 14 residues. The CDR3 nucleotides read TGTGCCAGCCTCGACAGGGGGGTGATTTCACCCCTCCACTTT. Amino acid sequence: CASLDRGVISPLHF. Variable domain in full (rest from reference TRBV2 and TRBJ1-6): EPEVTQTPSHQVTQMGQEVILRCVPISNHLYFYWYRQILGQKVEFLVSFYNNEISEKSEIFDDQFSVERPDGSNFTLKIRSTKLEDSAMYFCASLDRGVISPLHFGNGTRLTVT.

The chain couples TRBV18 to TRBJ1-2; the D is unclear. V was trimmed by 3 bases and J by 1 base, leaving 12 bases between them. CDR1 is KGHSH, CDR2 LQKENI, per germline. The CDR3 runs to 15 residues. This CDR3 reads CASSPTSFLNYGYTF. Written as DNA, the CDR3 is TGTGCCAGCTCACCTACTTCGTTCCTTAACTATGGCTACACCTTC.

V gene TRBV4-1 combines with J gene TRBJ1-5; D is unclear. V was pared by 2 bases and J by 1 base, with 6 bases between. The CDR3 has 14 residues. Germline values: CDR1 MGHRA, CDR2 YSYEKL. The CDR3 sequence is CASSQLQSNQPQHF. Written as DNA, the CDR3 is TGCGCCAGCAGCCAACTCCAGAGCAATCAGCCCCAGCATTTT.